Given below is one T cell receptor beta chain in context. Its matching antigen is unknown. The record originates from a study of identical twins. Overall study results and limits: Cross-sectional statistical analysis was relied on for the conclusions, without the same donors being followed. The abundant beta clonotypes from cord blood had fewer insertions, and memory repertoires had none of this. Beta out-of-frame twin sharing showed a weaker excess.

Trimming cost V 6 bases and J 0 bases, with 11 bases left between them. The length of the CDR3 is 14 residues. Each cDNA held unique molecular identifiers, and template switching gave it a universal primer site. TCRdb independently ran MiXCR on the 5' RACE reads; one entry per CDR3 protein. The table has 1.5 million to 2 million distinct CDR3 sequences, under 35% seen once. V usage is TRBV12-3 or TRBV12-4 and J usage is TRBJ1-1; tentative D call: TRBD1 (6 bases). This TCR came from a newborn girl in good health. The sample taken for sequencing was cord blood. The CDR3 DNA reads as TGTGCCAGCAGCTACAGGGAGGTGAACACTGAAGCTTTCTTT. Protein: CASSYREVNTEAFF.